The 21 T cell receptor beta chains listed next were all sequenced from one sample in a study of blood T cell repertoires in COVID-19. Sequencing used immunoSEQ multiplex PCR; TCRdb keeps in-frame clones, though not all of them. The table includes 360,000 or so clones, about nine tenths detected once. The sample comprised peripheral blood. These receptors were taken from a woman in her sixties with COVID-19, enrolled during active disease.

The CDR3 here is CASSFNSGETQYF. DNA for the CDR3: TGTGCCAGCAGCTTTAATTCAGGAGAGACCCAGTACTTC. The V call is TRBV7-9, the J call TRBJ2-5; D ambiguous. The length of the CDR3 is 13 residues. The germline CDR1 and CDR2 sequences are SEHNR and FQNEAQ (reference sequence). Deletions cut 3 bases from V and 4 bases from J, with 9 bases between.

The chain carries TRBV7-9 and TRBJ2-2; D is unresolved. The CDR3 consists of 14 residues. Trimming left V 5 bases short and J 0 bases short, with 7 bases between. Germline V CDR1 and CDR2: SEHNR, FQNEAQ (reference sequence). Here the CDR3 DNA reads TGTGCCAGCAGCCCGAACACGAACACCGGGGAGCTGTTTTTT. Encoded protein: CASSPNTNTGELFF.

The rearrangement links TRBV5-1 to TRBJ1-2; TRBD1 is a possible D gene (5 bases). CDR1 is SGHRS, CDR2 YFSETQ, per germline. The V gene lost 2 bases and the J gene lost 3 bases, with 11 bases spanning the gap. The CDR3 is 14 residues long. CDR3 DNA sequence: TGCGCCAGCAGCTTCCAGACAGCTGACTATGGCTACACCTTC. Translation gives CASSFQTADYGYTF. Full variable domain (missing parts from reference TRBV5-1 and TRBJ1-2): KAGVTQTPRYLIKTRGQQVTLSCSPISGHRSVSWYQQTPGQGLQFLFEYFSETQRNKGNFPGRFSGRQFSNSRSEMNVSTLELGDSALYLCASSFQTADYGYTFGSGTRLTVV.

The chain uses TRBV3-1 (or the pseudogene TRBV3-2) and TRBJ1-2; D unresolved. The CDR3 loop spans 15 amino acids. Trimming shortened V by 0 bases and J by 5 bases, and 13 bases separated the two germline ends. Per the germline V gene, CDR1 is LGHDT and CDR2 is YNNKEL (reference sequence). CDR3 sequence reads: CASSQDRTTRYGYTF. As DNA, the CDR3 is TGTGCCAGCAGCCAAGATCGGACTACAAGGTATGGCTACACCTTC.

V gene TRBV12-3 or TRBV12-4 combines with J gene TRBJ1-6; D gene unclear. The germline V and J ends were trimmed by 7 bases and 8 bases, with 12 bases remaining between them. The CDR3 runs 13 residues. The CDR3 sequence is CASTPFIDSPLHF. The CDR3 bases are TGTGCCAGCACCCCCTTTATCGATTCACCCCTCCACTTT.

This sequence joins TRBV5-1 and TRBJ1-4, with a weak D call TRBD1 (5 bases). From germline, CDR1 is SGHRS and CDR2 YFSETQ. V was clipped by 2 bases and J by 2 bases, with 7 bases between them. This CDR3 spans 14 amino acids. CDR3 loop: CASSLRQTNEKLFF. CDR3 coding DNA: TGCGCCAGCAGCTTACGACAGACTAATGAAAAACTGTTTTTT.

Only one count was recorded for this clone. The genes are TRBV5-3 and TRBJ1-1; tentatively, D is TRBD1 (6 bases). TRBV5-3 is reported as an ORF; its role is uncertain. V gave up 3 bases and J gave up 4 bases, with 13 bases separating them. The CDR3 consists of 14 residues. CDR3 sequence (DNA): TGTGCCAGAAGCTGCTACAGGGTCAGCACTGAAGCTTTCTTT. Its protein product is CARSCYRVSTEAFF.

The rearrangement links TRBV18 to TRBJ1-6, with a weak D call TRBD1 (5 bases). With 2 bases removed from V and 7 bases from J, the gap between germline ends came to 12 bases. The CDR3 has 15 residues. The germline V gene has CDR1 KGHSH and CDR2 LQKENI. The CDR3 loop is CASSPDQQENSPLHF. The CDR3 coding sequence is TGTGCCAGCTCACCAGACCAACAGGAGAATTCACCCCTCCACTTT. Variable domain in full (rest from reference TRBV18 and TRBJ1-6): NAGVMQNPRHLVRRRGQEARLRCSPMKGHSHVYWYRQLPEEGLKFMVYLQKENIIDESGMPKERFSAEFPKEGPSILRIQQVVRGDSAAYFCASSPDQQENSPLHFGNGTRLTVT.

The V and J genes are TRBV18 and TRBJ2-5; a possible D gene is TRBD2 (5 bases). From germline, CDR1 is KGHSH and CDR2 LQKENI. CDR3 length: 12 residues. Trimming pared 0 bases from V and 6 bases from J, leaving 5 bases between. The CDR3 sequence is CASSPPGKTQYF. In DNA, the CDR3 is TGTGCCAGCTCACCACCCGGGAAGACCCAGTACTTC.

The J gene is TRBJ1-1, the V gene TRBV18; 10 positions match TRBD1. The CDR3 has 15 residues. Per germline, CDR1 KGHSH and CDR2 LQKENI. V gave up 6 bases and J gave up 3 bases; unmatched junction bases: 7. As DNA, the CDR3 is TGTGCCAGCTCCAAAGTAGGGACAGGGGACACTGAAGCTTTCTTT. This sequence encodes CASSKVGTGDTEAFF.

In DNA form, the CDR3 reads TGTGCCAGCAGTCCCCCTGGACAGGCTGAAGCTTTCTTT. Protein product: CASSPPGQAEAFF. V usage is TRBV28 and J usage is TRBJ1-1; 7 nucleotides match TRBD1. V lost 5 bases to trimming and J lost 6 bases; unmatched junction nucleotides: 6. The CDR3 runs 13 residues. Germline CDR1 and CDR2: MDHEN and SYDVKM.

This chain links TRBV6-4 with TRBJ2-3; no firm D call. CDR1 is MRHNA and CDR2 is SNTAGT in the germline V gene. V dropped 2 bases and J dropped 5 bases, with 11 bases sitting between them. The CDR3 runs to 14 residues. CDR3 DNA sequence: TGTGCCAGCAGTGACGCTCATTCGGGAGATACGCAGTATTTT. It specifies CASSDAHSGDTQYF.

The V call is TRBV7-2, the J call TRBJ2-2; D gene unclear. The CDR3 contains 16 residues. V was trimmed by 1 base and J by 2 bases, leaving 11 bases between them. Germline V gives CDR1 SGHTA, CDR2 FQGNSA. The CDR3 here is CASSLGWRPNTGELFF. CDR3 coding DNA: TGTGCCAGCAGCTTAGGGTGGCGGCCTAACACCGGGGAGCTGTTTTTT.

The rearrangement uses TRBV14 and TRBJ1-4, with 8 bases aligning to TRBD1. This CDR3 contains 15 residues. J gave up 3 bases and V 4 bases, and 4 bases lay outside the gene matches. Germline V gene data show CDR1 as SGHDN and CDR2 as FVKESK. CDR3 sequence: CASSRDRQANEKLFF. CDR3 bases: TGTGCCAGCAGCCGGGACAGGCAAGCTAATGAAAAACTGTTTTTT.

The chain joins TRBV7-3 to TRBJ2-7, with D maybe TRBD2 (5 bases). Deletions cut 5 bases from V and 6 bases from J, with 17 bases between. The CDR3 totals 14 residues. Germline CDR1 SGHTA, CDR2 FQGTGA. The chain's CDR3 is CASSIGASTSEQYF. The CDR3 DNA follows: TGTGCCAGCAGCATCGGCGCTAGCACTAGCGAGCAGTACTTC.

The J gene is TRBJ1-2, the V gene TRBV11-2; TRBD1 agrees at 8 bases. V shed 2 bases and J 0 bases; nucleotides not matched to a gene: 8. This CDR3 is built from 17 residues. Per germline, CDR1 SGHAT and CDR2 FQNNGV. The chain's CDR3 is CASSLIGGQGTNYGYTF. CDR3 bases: TGTGCCAGCAGCTTAATAGGCGGACAGGGCACTAACTATGGCTACACCTTC. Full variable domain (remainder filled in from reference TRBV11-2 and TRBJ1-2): EAGVAQSPRYKIIEKRQSVAFWCNPISGHATLYWYQQILGQGPKLLIQFQNNGVVDDSQLPKDRFSAERLKGVDSTLKIQPAKLEDSAVYLCASSLIGGQGTNYGYTFGSGTRLTVV.

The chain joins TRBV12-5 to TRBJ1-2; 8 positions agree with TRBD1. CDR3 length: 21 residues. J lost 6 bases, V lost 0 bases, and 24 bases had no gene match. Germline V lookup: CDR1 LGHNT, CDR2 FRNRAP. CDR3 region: CASGLVGKEPGQATRSDGYTF. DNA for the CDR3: TGTGCTAGTGGTTTGGTTGGGAAAGAGCCGGGACAGGCAACTCGATCAGATGGCTACACCTTC.

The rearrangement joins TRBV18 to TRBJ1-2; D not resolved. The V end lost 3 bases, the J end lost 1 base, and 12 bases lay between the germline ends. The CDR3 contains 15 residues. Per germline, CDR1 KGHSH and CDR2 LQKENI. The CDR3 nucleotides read TGTGCCAGCTCACCGGCGGCCAACCTTAACTATGGCTACACCTTC. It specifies CASSPAANLNYGYTF.

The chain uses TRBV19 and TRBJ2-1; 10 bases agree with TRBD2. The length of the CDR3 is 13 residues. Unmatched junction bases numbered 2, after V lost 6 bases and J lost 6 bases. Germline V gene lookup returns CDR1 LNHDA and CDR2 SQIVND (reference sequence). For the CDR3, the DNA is TGTGCCAGTAGCGGGACTAGCGCCAATGAGCAGTTCTTC. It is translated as CASSGTSANEQFF.

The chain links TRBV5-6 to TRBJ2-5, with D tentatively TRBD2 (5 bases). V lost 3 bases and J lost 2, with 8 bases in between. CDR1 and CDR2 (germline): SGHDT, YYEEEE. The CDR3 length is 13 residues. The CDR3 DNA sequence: TGTGCCAGCAGCTACGGGAATCAAGAGACCCAGTACTTC. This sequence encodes CASSYGNQETQYF.

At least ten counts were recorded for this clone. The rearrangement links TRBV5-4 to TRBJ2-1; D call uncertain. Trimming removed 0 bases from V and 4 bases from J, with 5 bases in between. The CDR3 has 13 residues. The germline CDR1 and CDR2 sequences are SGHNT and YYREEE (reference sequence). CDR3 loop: CASSLDPYNEQFF. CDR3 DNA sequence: TGTGCCAGCAGCTTGGATCCATACAATGAGCAGTTCTTC.